Each of the 22 T cell receptor beta chains below was sequenced from the same sample in a study of beta chain features in type 1 diabetes (dated by TCRdb to the late 2010s). Libraries were made using the immunoSEQ multiplex PCR assay. The entire isolated RNA was reverse transcribed using the High Capacity cDNA Reverse Transcription Kit, and thus expressed TCRB transcripts were sequenced. In TCRdb, the immuneACCESS table is reduced to in-frame sequences with V and J assigned. These tables do not hold every clone; where another copy was compared, an unresolved V gene accounts for under half, and the others remain unexplained. For this sample there are 150,000 or so clones; almost 65% appear just once. The ten largest clonotypes hold approximately 0.089% of the sample. Their specific antigens are unknown. General study outcomes and caveats: Type 1 diabetes patients showed a moderate but significant shortening of TCRB CDR3 length in all four CD4+ subsets.

Sequenced material: naive CD4+ T cells from blood. The sample's cell subset or site label, decoded: true naive CD4+ T cells. Source of these receptors: a man aged 25-40 years with type 1 diabetes.

The chain links TRBV10-3 to TRBJ2-1; the D gene is possibly TRBD2 (5 bases). CDR1 is ENHRY and CDR2 is SYGVKD in the germline V gene. Trimming cost V 2 bases and J 3 bases, with 11 bases left between them. CDR3 size: 15 residues. In nucleotides, the CDR3 is TGTGCCATCAGTGAGGCGGAGGAGTTCTACAATGAGCAGTTCTTC. As protein: CAISEAEEFYNEQFF.

V gene TRBV5-1 combines with J gene TRBJ2-3, with unresolved D. Germline V gene sequence: CDR1 SGHRS, CDR2 YFSETQ. The CDR3 loop spans 14 amino acids. With 0 bases removed from V and 4 bases from J, the gap between germline ends came to 9 bases. Here the CDR3 DNA reads TGCGCCAGCAGCTTGGAAGGGCCAGCAGATACGCAGTATTTT. It encodes CASSLEGPADTQYF.

A few counts support this clone. The chain joins TRBV29-1 to TRBJ1-1; D is perhaps TRBD1 (5 bases). Germline V gene sequence: CDR1 SQVTM, CDR2 ANQGSEA. Trimming shortened V by 7 bases and J by 0 bases, and 9 bases separated the two germline ends. This CDR3 is 12 amino acids long. CDR3 bases: TGCAGCGCAGGGACGGTGAACACTGAAGCTTTCTTT. This translates into CSAGTVNTEAFF. The full variable domain, its missing parts supplied by reference TRBV29-1 and TRBJ1-1, is SAVISQKPSRDICQRGTSLTIQCQVDSQVTMMFWYRQQPGQSLTLIATANQGSEATYESGFVIDKFPISRPNLTFSTLTVSNMSPEDSSIYLCSAGTVNTEAFFGQGTRLTVV.

This clone has a single count. The V gene is TRBV29-1, the J gene TRBJ2-1; TRBD2 matches 12 bases. This CDR3 has 16 amino acids. The germline V gene encodes CDR1 SQVTM and CDR2 ANQGSEA. The trim removed 5 bases at V and 0 bases at J, leaving 5 bases unmatched. The CDR3: CSVRTSGASSYNEQFF. The CDR3 region has the DNA TGCAGCGTTAGGACTAGCGGGGCCTCCTCCTACAATGAGCAGTTCTTC.

A few counts support this clone. Other DNA variants within this sample encode the same CDR3. The chain has TRBV28 and TRBJ2-7; no firm D call. The CDR3 is 12 amino acids. Germline V CDR1 and CDR2: MDHEN, SYDVKM. Trimming removed 6 bases at V and 4 bases at J, with 10 bases between. CDR3 sequence: CASSPYTYEQYF. CDR3 sequence (DNA): TGTGCCAGCAGCCCATACACGTACGAGCAGTACTTC.

The chain carries TRBV30 and TRBJ2-7; 10 nucleotides agree with TRBD1. V lost 0 bases, J lost 2 bases, and 10 bases stayed unmatched. Germline V gives CDR1 GTSNPN, CDR2 SVGIG (reference sequence). The CDR3 is 17 residues long. CDR3 coding DNA: TGTGCCTGGAGTGTACCACCGGGACAGGGGAGACCCTACGAGCAGTACTTC. This codes for CAWSVPPGQGRPYEQYF.

The rearrangement uses TRBV7-2 and TRBJ2-7; 10 bases match TRBD2. CDR1 is SGHTA, CDR2 FQGNSA, per germline. Trimming took 1 base from V and 1 from J; bases not matched to a gene: 4. The CDR3 loop spans 16 amino acids. CDR3 protein: CASSLGLAGVSYEQYF. As DNA, the CDR3 is TGTGCCAGCAGCTTAGGCCTAGCGGGGGTTTCCTACGAGCAGTACTTC.

The chain employs TRBV30 and TRBJ1-6; no reliable D call. The CDR3 covers 12 residues. V was pared by 4 bases and J by 9 bases, with 10 bases between. CDR1 and CDR2 (germline): GTSNPN, SVGIG (reference sequence). This chain's CDR3 is CAWKESSSPLHF. The CDR3, as DNA: TGTGCCTGGAAAGAGTCTAGTTCACCCCTCCACTTT.

The chain uses TRBV10-3 and TRBJ2-7; the match to TRBD1 covers 8 bases. The CDR3 length is 13 residues. CDR1 is ENHRY, CDR2 SYGVKD, per germline. V trimming: 4 bases; J trimming: 6 bases; junction bases outside the gene matches: 5. As DNA, the CDR3 is TGTGCCATCAGTGCTGACAGGGGCCGCGAGCAGTACTTC. It specifies CAISADRGREQYF.

The chain carries TRBV7-8 and TRBJ1-6, with D tentatively TRBD1 (5 bases). Looked up from germline, CDR1 is SGHVS and CDR2 is FQNEAQ. V was clipped by 2 bases and J by 5 bases, with 13 bases between them. The length of the CDR3 is 16 residues. The CDR3 coding sequence is TGTGCCAGCAGCTTAACGAGGGGCATCAATAATTCACCCCTCCACTTT. Translating gives CASSLTRGINNSPLHF.

The chain employs TRBV7-2 and TRBJ2-1; D ambiguous. The germline V and J ends were trimmed by 5 bases and 6 bases, with 14 bases remaining between them. Germline CDR1 is SGHTA and CDR2 is FQGNSA. The CDR3 consists of 14 residues. The CDR3 bases are TGTGCCAGCAGCCACGGTACCATGGTCAATGAGCAGTTCTTC. Protein: CASSHGTMVNEQFF.

The rearrangement uses TRBV4-1 and TRBJ2-1, with D uncertain. The CDR3 covers 17 residues. Trimming pared 0 bases from V and 7 bases from J, leaving 19 bases between. Germline CDR1 is MGHRA and CDR2 is YSYEKL. CDR3 amino acids: CASSQDGRRLQGNEQFF. The CDR3, as DNA: TGCGCCAGCAGCCAAGATGGCAGGCGCCTGCAAGGGAATGAGCAGTTCTTC.

V usage is TRBV4-1 and J usage is TRBJ2-1; 7 nucleotides line up with TRBD2. This CDR3 spans 16 amino acids. CDR1 and CDR2 (germline): MGHRA, YSYEKL. The ends lost 0 bases at V and 1 base at J; junction bases unmatched: 3. CDR3 protein: CASSQDEAGSYNEQFF. Here the CDR3 DNA reads TGCGCCAGCAGCCAAGACGAAGCGGGGTCCTACAATGAGCAGTTCTTC.

The chain couples TRBV29-1 to TRBJ2-3, with D perhaps assigned TRBD1 or TRBD2 (6 bases each). CDR3 length: 14 amino acids. Germline assignment: CDR1 SQVTM and CDR2 ANQGSEA. V lost 6 bases and J lost 5, with 18 bases in between. CDR3 in amino acids: CSVSGPGGEDTQYF. CDR3 nucleotides: TGCAGCGTCTCGGGCCCCGGGGGCGAAGATACGCAGTATTTT.

V usage is TRBV11-2 and J usage is TRBJ2-1; 9 nucleotides align to TRBD2. The germline gives CDR1 SGHAT, CDR2 FQNNGV. This CDR3 has 15 residues. With 4 bases clipped from V and 10 bases from J, the junction kept 11 bases outside the gene matches. The CDR3 DNA reads TGTGCCAGCAGCTGGGCTGCCGGACTAGCGCTAGAGCAGTTCTTC. Translating gives CASSWAAGLALEQFF.

This clone was recorded a few times. J is TRBJ1-1 and V is TRBV29-1; D unresolved. V lost 5 bases, J lost 5 bases, and 9 bases lay in between. This CDR3 contains 11 residues. The germline gives CDR1 SQVTM, CDR2 ANQGSEA. The CDR3 nucleotides read TGCAGCGTTTTGGCAGTGACTGAAGCTTTCTTT. This encodes CSVLAVTEAFF. Supplemented by reference TRBV29-1 and TRBJ1-1, the full variable domain reads SAVISQKPSRDICQRGTSLTIQCQVDSQVTMMFWYRQQPGQSLTLIATANQGSEATYESGFVIDKFPISRPNLTFSTLTVSNMSPEDSSIYLCSVLAVTEAFFGQGTRLTVV.

Remarks on this clone: Other DNA sequences from this sample encode an identical CDR3 as well. The genes are TRBV7-2 and TRBJ2-6, with D unresolved. Trimming pared 5 bases from V and 1 base from J, leaving 9 bases between. The CDR3 loop spans 15 amino acids. Per germline, CDR1 SGHTA and CDR2 FQGNSA. DNA of the CDR3: TGTGCCAGCAGCCTAGACAATTCTGGGGCCAACGTCCTGACTTTC. This gives the protein CASSLDNSGANVLTF.

The gene calls are TRBV5-1 and TRBJ1-1, with a possible D match to TRBD1 (6 bases). The length of the CDR3 is 13 residues. V shed 4 bases and J shed 8 bases, with 15 bases lying between them. Germline V gene lookup returns CDR1 SGHRS and CDR2 YFSETQ. CDR3 region: CASSPGQPAEAFF. CDR3 nucleotide sequence: TGCGCCAGCAGCCCCGGACAGCCGGCCGAAGCTTTCTTT.

The V call is TRBV15, the J call TRBJ1-2; no clear D gene. Germline V CDR1 and CDR2: LNHNV, YYDKDF (reference sequence). The CDR3 is 13 residues long. Trimming cost V 1 base and J 8 bases, with 11 bases left between them. CDR3 amino acids: CATSRVSQAGYTF. In nucleotides, the CDR3 is TGTGCCACCAGCAGAGTTTCGCAGGCGGGCTACACCTTC. The full variable domain, with the rest looked up from reference TRBV15 and TRBJ1-2, is DAMVIQNPRYQVTQFGKPVTLSCSQTLNHNVMYWYQQKSSQAPKLLFHYYDKDFNNEADTPDNFQSRRPNTSFCFLDIRSPGLGDTAMYLCATSRVSQAGYTFGSGTRLTVV.

This clone was found a few times. The J gene is TRBJ2-1, the V gene TRBV29-1; 11 nucleotides agree with TRBD1. CDR1 and CDR2 from the germline V gene are SQVTM and ANQGSEA. V shed 7 bases, J shed 8 bases, and the junction held 10 bases outside the gene matches. CDR3 length: 14 residues. CDR3 bases: TGCAGCGCTCGAAGGACAGGGGGCAAGGATGAGCAGTTCTTC. This codes for CSARRTGGKDEQFF.

This clone occurred a few times. CDR3 amino acids: CASSVTGTDYNEQFF. In DNA, the CDR3 is TGTGCCAGCAGCGTGACGGGTACAGATTACAATGAGCAGTTCTTC. The rearrangement uses TRBV9 and TRBJ2-1; D not certain. CDR3 length: 15 residues. Trimming cost V 2 bases and J 4 bases, with 13 bases left between them. The germline gives CDR1 SGDLS, CDR2 YYNGEE.

The CDR3, as DNA: TGTGCCTGGAGACAGCTGAACACCGGGGAGCTGTTTTTT. This gives the protein CAWRQLNTGELFF. The V gene is TRBV30, the J gene TRBJ2-2; D unresolved. Between the trimmed V and J ends, which lost 3 bases and 1 base, there was a span of 6 bases. The CDR3 covers 13 residues. Germline V lookup: CDR1 GTSNPN, CDR2 SVGIG (reference sequence).